Below are 8 T cell receptor beta chains sequenced from a single sample in a study of cytomegalovirus exposure and HLA in healthy donors. Amplification used 60 Vbeta primers and 13 Jbeta primers. TCRdb's table, derived via immunoSEQ multiplex PCR, lists solely in-frame clones and lacks some. The sample shows over 150,000 clones, approximately 80% of them seen only once. The sequencing sample was made of PBMCs. Every receptor here comes from a woman between 40 and 50 years old in good health and CMV-seropositive.

The genes are TRBV5-1 and TRBJ2-1, with D uncertain. The germline V and J ends were trimmed by 4 bases and 8 bases, with 13 bases remaining between them. The CDR3 is 13 residues long. Germline CDR1 SGHRS, CDR2 YFSETQ. CDR3 amino acids: CASSPENRDEQFF. CDR3 nucleotide sequence: TGCGCCAGCAGCCCCGAAAATCGGGATGAGCAGTTCTTC.

The rearrangement links TRBV5-1 to TRBJ1-2, with 7 bases lining up with TRBD1. The CDR3 is 13 amino acids. Germline CDR1 and CDR2: SGHRS and YFSETQ. V lost 2 bases to trimming and J lost 6 bases; unmatched junction nucleotides: 4. The DNA for the CDR3 is TGCGCCAGCAGCTTTCGCAGGGGGAATGGCTACACCTTC. As protein: CASSFRRGNGYTF.

The chain couples TRBV27 to TRBJ2-1, with TRBD2 matching 12 bases. After removal of 0 bases from V and 6 bases from J, the junction contained 3 bases not matched to a gene. CDR1 MNHEY and CDR2 SMNVEV come from the germline V gene (reference sequence). The CDR3 is 16 residues long. The CDR3 loop is CASSLSRLAGANEQFF. The CDR3 nucleotides read TGTGCCAGCAGTTTATCTAGACTAGCGGGAGCCAATGAGCAGTTCTTC.

The rearrangement joins TRBV18 to TRBJ1-4; D is unresolved. V lost 3 bases, J lost 0 bases, and 8 bases lay in between. This CDR3 region has 15 residues. CDR1 KGHSH and CDR2 LQKENI come from the germline V gene. CDR3 protein: CASSPTAATNEKLFF. CDR3 bases: TGTGCCAGCTCACCCACGGCGGCAACTAATGAAAAACTGTTTTTT. Looking up the rest from reference TRBV18 and TRBJ1-4 gives the full variable domain: NAGVMQNPRHLVRRRGQEARLRCSPMKGHSHVYWYRQLPEEGLKFMVYLQKENIIDESGMPKERFSAEFPKEGPSILRIQQVVRGDSAAYFCASSPTAATNEKLFFGSGTQLSVL.

The V gene is TRBV20-1, the J gene TRBJ1-2; D is unresolved. The V end was cut by 3 bases, the J end by 3 bases, with 2 bases between. The CDR3 is 10 amino acids. In germline, CDR1 is DFQATT, CDR2 SNEGSKA (reference sequence). CDR3 protein: CSASYYGYTF. In DNA form, the CDR3 reads TGCAGTGCTAGCTACTATGGCTACACCTTC.

The CDR3 nucleotides are TGCGCCAGCAGCTTCAAGCAGGGGGCTTTAGGAGAGACCCAGTACTTC. Translation: CASSFKQGALGETQYF. The rearrangement uses TRBV5-1 and TRBJ2-5; 8 nucleotides agree with TRBD1. Trimming took 2 bases from V and 4 from J; bases not matched to a gene: 10. Germline assignment: CDR1 SGHRS and CDR2 YFSETQ. CDR3 length equals 16 residues.

The chain recombines TRBV4-2 with TRBJ2-1; D gene ambiguous. CDR3 size: 15 residues. V was shortened by 4 bases and J by 9 bases, with 19 bases between the two germline ends. Germline CDR1 LGHNA, CDR2 YNFKEQ. CDR3 loop: CASSRSIESLGEQFF. The CDR3 region has the DNA TGTGCCAGCAGCCGGAGTATCGAGTCTCTCGGTGAGCAGTTCTTC.

This chain joins TRBV7-2 and TRBJ2-3; 9 bases are a match to TRBD2. The CDR3 loop spans 14 amino acids. CDR1 is SGHTA, CDR2 FQGNSA, per germline. The trim removed 5 bases at V and 4 bases at J, leaving 4 bases unmatched. The CDR3 DNA reads TGTGCCAGCAGCCAGACTAGCGGCCCAGATACGCAGTATTTT. This codes for CASSQTSGPDTQYF.